This T cell receptor beta chain was captured by sequencing in a study of graft-versus-host responses after intestinal transplantation. Study overall: After anti-thymocyte globulin induction, recipients took tacrolimus and steroids for 2 to 3 years. Study outcomes and limitations: Early after transplant, HvG clones declined as circulating GvH clones peaked. Allografts carried high graft-versus-host to host-versus-graft clonal ratios in patients having graft-donor T cell macrochimerism.

TCRdb's table, derived via immunoSEQ multiplex PCR, lists solely in-frame clones and lacks some. The table lists under 65,000 clones, around 92% of them singletons. V shed 3 bases and J shed 4 bases, with 13 bases lying between them. The germline V gene encodes CDR1 SNHLY and CDR2 FYNNEI. The CDR3 is 14 amino acids. On this clone itself: As yet, its antigen is unknown.

The origin of this receptor is a human donor who was the organ donor for an intestinal transplant. V is TRBV2 and J is TRBJ2-7; D is unresolved. Material: unstimulated CD4+ T cells sorted from spleen or lymph node cells, obtained before transplant. The CDR3 region is CASSEETRTYEQYF. CDR3 sequence (DNA): TGTGCCAGCAGTGAGGAGACAAGGACGTACGAGCAGTACTTC.